This paragraph reports one TCR beta chain. This record comes from a study of T cells after somatic rescue of genetic block. Libraries were prepared by immunoSEQ multiplex PCR; TCRdb keeps only in-frame clonotypes and omits some of them. This sample has roughly 11,000 clones, with 78% found just once. The receptor was isolated from a boy younger than 18. What was sequenced was peripheral blood mononuclear cells (PBMCs).

In DNA, the CDR3 is TGTGCCAGCAGCCAGGGTAGCGGGCTCCAAGAGACCCAGTACTTC. It encodes CASSQGSGLQETQYF. The gene calls are TRBV4-2 and TRBJ2-5; the match to TRBD2 covers 7 bases. Germline CDR1 LGHNA, CDR2 YNFKEQ. V trimming: 3 bases; J trimming: 1 base; junction bases outside the gene matches: 5. This CDR3 comprises 15 residues.